The rows below give T cell receptor beta chains drawn from one sample of a study of T cell repertoires in ileal Crohn's disease. Clones were sequenced by immunoSEQ multiplex PCR, and TCRdb holds only the in-frame ones, with some missing. The sample has 7,000 or so clones, approximately 74% seen once. The sample taken for sequencing was ileal tissue. These receptors came from an adult with Crohn's disease. Both conserved end residues are part of each CDR3. The D gene is left open where the match is weak. Clone size is given for some rows only: seen once, a few or many times, or a class if the clone is expanded.

- TRBJ2-6 few TRBV11-2 TGTGCCAGCAGCTTAAATACTGGGGCCAACGTCCTGACTTTC CASSLNTGANVLTF
TRBD2 TRBJ2-2 - TRBV6-5 TGTGCCAGCTGGACGGGGGGAACCGGGGAGCTGTTTTTT CASWTGGTGELFF
TRBD1 TRBJ2-5 - TRBV15 TGTGCCACACGCCAAGGGGACAGGGGACAAGAGACCCAGTACTTC CATRQGDRGQETQYF
- TRBJ2-1 - TRBV19 TGTGCCAGTAGTATCGGGGAAGTTAGGGCCAATGAGCAGTTCTTC CASSIGEVRANEQFF
TRBD1 TRBJ1-6 once TRBV7-8 TGTGCCAGCAGCCTCGGGACAGACAGGAATTCACCCCTCCACTTT CASSLGTDRNSPLHF
- TRBJ2-6 - TRBV27 TGTGCCACTTCAGGGGCTGGGGCCAACGTCCTGACTTTC CATSGAGANVLTF
- TRBJ1-4 - TRBV11-2 TGTGCCAGCAGCTTAGTCCCTGGAGGGCGGCGGAATGAAAAACTGTTTTTT CASSLVPGGRRNEKLFF
TRBD2 TRBJ2-2 once TRBV5-1 TGCGCCAGCAGCTTGACTAGCGGGGACGTCGGGGAGCTGTTTTTT CASSLTSGDVGELFF
- TRBJ2-5 - TRBV27 TGTGCCAGCAGTTCCGGAGGTTGGGAAGAGACCCAGTACTTC CASSSGGWEETQYF
TRBD1 TRBJ1-1 - TRBV18 TGTGCCAGCTCACCTGGACAGGGCTCCGAAGCTTTCTTT CASSPGQGSEAFF
- TRBJ1-4 - TRBV18 TGTGCCAGCTCACCCGGACGGGACACTTATGAAAAACTGTTTTTT CASSPGRDTYEKLFF
TRBD2 TRBJ2-1 - TRBV27 TGTGCCAGCAGGCTACCGGGACTAGTGAATGAGCAGTTCTTC CASRLPGLVNEQFF